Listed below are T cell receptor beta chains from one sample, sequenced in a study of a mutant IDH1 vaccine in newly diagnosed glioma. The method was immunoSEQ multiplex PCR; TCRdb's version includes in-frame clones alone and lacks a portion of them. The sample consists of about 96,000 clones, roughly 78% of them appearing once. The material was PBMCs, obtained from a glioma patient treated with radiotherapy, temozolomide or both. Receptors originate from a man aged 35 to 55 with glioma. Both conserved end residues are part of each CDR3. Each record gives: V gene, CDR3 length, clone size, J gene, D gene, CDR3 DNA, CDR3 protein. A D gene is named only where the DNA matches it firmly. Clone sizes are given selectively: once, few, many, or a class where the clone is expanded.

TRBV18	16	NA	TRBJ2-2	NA	TGTGCCAGCTCCCCTAACCCGGCTGCACTCACCGGGGAGCTGTTTTTT	CASSPNPAALTGELFF
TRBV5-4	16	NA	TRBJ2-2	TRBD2	TGTGCCAGCAGCTTGAGGCGCGGGAGCGGCACCGGGGAGCTGTTTTTT	CASSLRRGSGTGELFF
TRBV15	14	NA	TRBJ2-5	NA	TGTGCCACCAGCAGAGATGTACGGGTGGAGACCCAGTACTTC	CATSRDVRVETQYF
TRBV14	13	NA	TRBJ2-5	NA	TGTGCCAGCAGCCCACCAGGACTCTGGACCCAGTACTTC	CASSPPGLWTQYF
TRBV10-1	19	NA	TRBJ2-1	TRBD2	TGCGCCAGCAGCATTGGGACTAGCGGGGGCCCTGGCTCCTACAATGAGCAGTTCTTC	CASSIGTSGGPGSYNEQFF
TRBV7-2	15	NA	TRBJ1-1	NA	TGTGCCAGCAGCCTGGACGTGGGGGACAACACTGAAGCTTTCTTT	CASSLDVGDNTEAFF
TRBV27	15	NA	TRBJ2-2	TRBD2	TGTGCCAGCAGTTTATCTTGGGCTAGCGGGAGTAAGCTGTTTTTT	CASSLSWASGSKLFF
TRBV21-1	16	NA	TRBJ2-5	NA	TGTGCCAGCTTAGAGAGCCCGGACAGGGGAGGGGAGACCCAGTACTTC	CASLESPDRGGETQYF
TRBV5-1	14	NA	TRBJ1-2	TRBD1	TGCGCCAGCAGCCGGACAGGATCTAACTATGGCTACACCTTC	CASSRTGSNYGYTF
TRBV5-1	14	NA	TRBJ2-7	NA	TGCGCCAGCAGTGCAGACCCCACGGCCTACGAGCAGTACTTC	CASSADPTAYEQYF
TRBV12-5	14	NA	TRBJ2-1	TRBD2	TGTGCTAGTGCCGGGACTAACTCCTACAATGAGCAGTTCTTC	CASAGTNSYNEQFF
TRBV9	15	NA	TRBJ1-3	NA	TGTGCCAGCAGCGTATTTGACAGTCAGGGAAACACCATATATTTT	CASSVFDSQGNTIYF
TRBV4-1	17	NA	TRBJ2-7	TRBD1	TGCGCCAGCAGCCAAGATAAGCGGACAGGGGGCCAAAACGAGCAGTACTTC	CASSQDKRTGGQNEQYF
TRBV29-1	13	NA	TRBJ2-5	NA	TGCAGCGTCCGTCTGTCGGGGGCCGAGACCCAGTACTTC	CSVRLSGAETQYF
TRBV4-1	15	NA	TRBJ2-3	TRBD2	TGCGCCAGCAGCCAAGGAGCGGGAGGGCGTGATACGCAGTATTTT	CASSQGAGGRDTQYF
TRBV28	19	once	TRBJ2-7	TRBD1	TGTGCCAGCAGTATAAAGGGACAGGGGGCGTTGAACCCACTCTACGAGCAGTACTTC	CASSIKGQGALNPLYEQYF
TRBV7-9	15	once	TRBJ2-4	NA	TGTGCCAGCAGCTTAGCTGGGGGGAGAGGAGACATTCAGTACTTC	CASSLAGGRGDIQYF
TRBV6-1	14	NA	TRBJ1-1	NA	TGTGCCAGCAGTGAGGGGGTGAGGTGGACTGAAGCTTTCTTT	CASSEGVRWTEAFF
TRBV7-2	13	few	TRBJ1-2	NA	TGTGCCAGCAGCTTACGGGGCGCGTTTGGCTACACCTTC	CASSLRGAFGYTF
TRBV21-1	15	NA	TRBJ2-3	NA	TGTGCCAGCAGCAATTGGGTCTTCAATTTAGATACGCAGTATTTT	CASSNWVFNLDTQYF
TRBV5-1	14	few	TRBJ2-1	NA	TGCGCCAGCAGCTGGGGTGCCGCGTTCAATGAGCAGTTCTTC	CASSWGAAFNEQFF
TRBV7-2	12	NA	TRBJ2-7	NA	TGTGCCAGCAGCTTAAGTGTTGGGGAGCAGTACTTC	CASSLSVGEQYF
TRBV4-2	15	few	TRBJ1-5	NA	TGTGCCAGCAGCCAAGATCGTCGGAACAATCAGCCCCAGCATTTT	CASSQDRRNNQPQHF
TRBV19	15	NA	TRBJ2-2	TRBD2	TGTGCCAGTAGGACTAGCGGGGGGAACACCGGGGAGCTGTTTTTT	CASRTSGGNTGELFF
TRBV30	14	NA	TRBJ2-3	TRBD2	TGTGCCTGGACAGAGCGGGGGGGAAAAGATACGCAGTATTTT	CAWTERGGKDTQYF
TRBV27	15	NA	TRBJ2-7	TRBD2	TGTGCCAGCAGTTTCCTAGCGGGATCGGTCGGCGAGCAGTACTTC	CASSFLAGSVGEQYF
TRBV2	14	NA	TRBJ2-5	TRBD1	TGTGCCAGCAGCGAGAACAGGGGCCAAGAGACCCAGTACTTC	CASSENRGQETQYF
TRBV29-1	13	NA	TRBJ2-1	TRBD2	TGCAGCGCTGGAGCGGGAGGTTACAATGAGCAGTTCTTC	CSAGAGGYNEQFF
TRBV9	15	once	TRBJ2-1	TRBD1	TGTGCCAGCAGCCCAGGACAGGGGAGCTACAATGAGCAGTTCTTC	CASSPGQGSYNEQFF
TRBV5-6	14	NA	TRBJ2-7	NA	TGTGCCAGCTGCGGGACGTTTAGCTCCTACGAGCAGTACTTC	CASCGTFSSYEQYF
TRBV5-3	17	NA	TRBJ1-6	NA	TGTGCCAGAAGCTTGGCGGGGGTTTCGTCTCAGAATTCACCCCTCCACTTT	CARSLAGVSSQNSPLHF
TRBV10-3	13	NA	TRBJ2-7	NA	TGTGCCACCGCGGGGCAGGGGCCCTACGAGCAGTACTTC	CATAGQGPYEQYF
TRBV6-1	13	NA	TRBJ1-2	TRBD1	TGTGCCACCCCGGGACAGAACATCTATGGCTACACCTTC	CATPGQNIYGYTF
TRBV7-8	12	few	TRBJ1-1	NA	TGTGCCAGCAGCTCGGGGCGCACTGAAGCTTTCTTT	CASSSGRTEAFF
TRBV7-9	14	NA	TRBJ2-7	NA	TGTGCCAGCAGGCAAAATGGCCTGTACCACGAGCAGTACTTC	CASRQNGLYHEQYF
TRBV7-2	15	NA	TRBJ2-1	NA	TGTGCCAGCAGCTTAGGAGTAGGGGGAAACAATGAGCAGTTCTTC	CASSLGVGGNNEQFF
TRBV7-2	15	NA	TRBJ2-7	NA	TGTGCCAGCAACGAGATAGGAAGGCCGAGGGGCGAGCAGTACTTC	CASNEIGRPRGEQYF
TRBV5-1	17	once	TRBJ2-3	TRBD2	TGCGCCAGCAGACGAGGACTAGCGGGAGGGGGCACAGATACGCAGTATTTT	CASRRGLAGGGTDTQYF
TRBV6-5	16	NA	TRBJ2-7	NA	TGTGCCAGCAGTTACCCTCCCGGGACTCCCTCCAACGAGCAGTACTTC	CASSYPPGTPSNEQYF
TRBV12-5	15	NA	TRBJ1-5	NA	TGTGCTAGTGGTTTAGGGGATAACGGCAATCAGCCCCAGCATTTT	CASGLGDNGNQPQHF
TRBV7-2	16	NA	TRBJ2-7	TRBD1	TGTGCCAGCAGCGTCCCAAGGGGCAGGGGGACCCTCGAGCAGTACTTC	CASSVPRGRGTLEQYF
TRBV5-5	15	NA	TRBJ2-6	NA	TGTGCCAGCAGGAGGGACCTCTCTGGGGCCAACGTCCTGACTTTC	CASRRDLSGANVLTF
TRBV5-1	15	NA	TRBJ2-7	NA	TGCGCCAGCAGCTTGACCCCCATCGCCCCCAGCGAGCAGTACTTC	CASSLTPIAPSEQYF
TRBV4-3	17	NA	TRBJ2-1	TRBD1	TGCGCCAGCAGCCCCTTTTCGAAGGGGGCTTCTTACAATGAGCAGTTCTTC	CASSPFSKGASYNEQFF
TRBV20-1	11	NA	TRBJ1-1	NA	TGCAGTGCTAGAGAGAACACTGAAGCTTTCTTT	CSARENTEAFF